The 29 T cell receptor beta chains reported below all come from one sample, sequenced in a study of T cell responses to AZD1222 COVID-19 vaccine. Measured with immunoSEQ multiplex PCR; TCRdb has only the in-frame clones, and not every one. The table includes over 150,000 clones, about nine tenths detected once. Sequencing used peripheral blood, obtained on day 0 of AZD1222 vaccination. The receptors come from an adult in good health.

This chain links TRBV9 with TRBJ1-2; perhaps TRBD1 as D (5 bases). The CDR3 has 13 amino acids. The germline CDR1 and CDR2 sequences are SGDLS and YYNGEE. Trimming removed 3 bases from V and 7 bases from J, with 13 bases in between. In DNA, the CDR3 is TGTGCCAGCAGCGACGCCACGGGACTTGGCTACACCTTC. This translates into CASSDATGLGYTF.

CDR3 protein: CASSATGGTGELFF. CDR3 sequence (DNA): TGTGCCAGCAGCGCGACAGGGGGCACCGGGGAGCTGTTTTTT. The genes are TRBV9 and TRBJ2-2; TRBD1 matches 9 bases. The CDR3 contains 14 residues. The V gene end was trimmed by 3 bases and the J gene end by 4 bases; junction bases not matched to a gene: 1. Germline CDR1 SGDLS, CDR2 YYNGEE.

This rearrangement joins TRBV20-1 to TRBJ2-2, with 8 bases lining up with TRBD1. From germline, CDR1 is DFQATT and CDR2 SNEGSKA (reference sequence). The CDR3 spans 13 residues. Trimming took 3 bases from V and 4 from J; bases not matched to a gene: 1. CDR3 in amino acids: CSASTGGTGELFF. As DNA, the CDR3 is TGCAGTGCTAGTACAGGGGGCACCGGGGAGCTGTTTTTT.

The chain has TRBV10-3 and TRBJ1-1; the D is unclear. Germline V gene data show CDR1 as ENHRY and CDR2 as SYGVKD. There are 14 residues in the CDR3. Trimming pared 6 bases from V and 4 bases from J, leaving 15 bases between. The CDR3 spells CAISESDIGTEAFF. The CDR3 DNA follows: TGTGCCATCAGCGAGAGCGATATCGGCACTGAAGCTTTCTTT.

The rearrangement links TRBV3-1 (or the pseudogene TRBV3-2) to TRBJ2-7; D gene uncertain. V was shortened by 4 bases and J by 3 bases, with 10 bases between the two germline ends. Germline values: CDR1 LGHDT, CDR2 YNNKEL (reference sequence). There are 13 residues in the CDR3. The CDR3 DNA follows: TGTGCCAGCAGCCCCCGGTTGGGCTACGAGCAGTACTTC. Amino acids: CASSPRLGYEQYF.

The chain recombines TRBV5-1 with TRBJ1-1, with D tentatively TRBD1 (5 bases). The germline CDR1 and CDR2 sequences are SGHRS and YFSETQ. Trimming removed 4 bases from V and 2 bases from J, with 12 bases in between. The CDR3 length is 14 residues. CDR3 sequence: CASSQRRGNTEAFF. The CDR3 region has the DNA TGCGCCAGCAGCCAAAGAAGGGGTAACACTGAAGCTTTCTTT.

The chain joins TRBV7-2 to TRBJ2-3; maybe TRBD2 (6 bases). Germline CDR1 and CDR2: SGHTA and FQGNSA. V dropped 2 bases and J dropped 2 bases, with 14 bases sitting between them. The CDR3 contains 16 residues. The CDR3 sequence is CASSLKAGLYTDTQYF. The CDR3, as DNA: TGTGCCAGCAGCTTAAAGGCGGGACTGTACACAGATACGCAGTATTTT. The full variable domain, with the rest looked up from reference TRBV7-2 and TRBJ2-3, is GAGVSQSPSNKVTEKGKDVELRCDPISGHTALYWYRQSLGQGLEFLIYFQGNSAPDKSGLPSDRFSAERTGGSVSTLTIQRTQQEDSAVYLCASSLKAGLYTDTQYFGPGTRLTVL.

This CDR3 reads CASRRNTEAFF. Here the CDR3 DNA reads TGTGCCAGTAGGAGGAACACTGAAGCTTTCTTT. This chain uses TRBV19 with TRBJ1-1; D call uncertain. CDR1 LNHDA and CDR2 SQIVND come from the germline V gene (reference sequence). This CDR3 is 11 amino acids long. Trimming left V 6 bases short and J 1 base short, with 3 bases between.

This clone has just one count. V usage is TRBV2 and J usage is TRBJ2-3, with 8 nucleotides matching TRBD1. The germline V gene encodes CDR1 SNHLY and CDR2 FYNNEI. V lost 9 bases, J lost 5 bases, and 4 bases stayed unmatched. This CDR3 is 12 amino acids long. In DNA, the CDR3 is TGTGCCAGGGACAGGGCAAAAGATACGCAGTATTTT. Translated: CARDRAKDTQYF.

The chain joins TRBV19 to TRBJ1-2, with D possibly TRBD1 on 5 matching bases. With 11 bases removed from V and 4 bases from J, the gap between germline ends came to 26 bases. The CDR3 is 16 amino acids. Germline V gene data show CDR1 as LNHDA and CDR2 as SQIVND (reference sequence). CDR3 sequence: CAGRPVVGGRSYGYTF. CDR3 coding DNA: TGTGCCGGTCGTCCAGTGGTGGGGGGACGTAGCTATGGCTACACCTTC.

The chain links TRBV6-5 to TRBJ1-1; D gene unclear. The CDR3 runs to 14 residues. CDR1 MNHEY and CDR2 SVGAGI come from the germline V gene. Trimming left V 6 bases short and J 2 bases short, with 13 bases between. The CDR3 loop is CASSKSLGNTEAFF. In DNA form, the CDR3 reads TGTGCCAGCAGCAAATCTCTAGGAAACACTGAAGCTTTCTTT.

The rearrangement uses TRBV29-1 and TRBJ1-2; D perhaps matches TRBD1 (6 bases). V shed 2 bases and J shed 6 bases, with 13 bases lying between them. This CDR3 comprises 13 residues. Germline-derived CDR1 and CDR2 are SQVTM and ANQGSEA. CDR3 nucleotide sequence: TGCAGCGTTGAAAGACAGGATCTGGATGGCTACACCTTC. This gives the protein CSVERQDLDGYTF.

The CDR3 nucleotides read TGCGCCAGCAGCTTGGGTTCGGGGCCCCAAGAGACCCAGTACTTC. Its translation: CASSLGSGPQETQYF. This sequence joins TRBV5-1 and TRBJ2-5; D assignment may be TRBD1 or TRBD2 (5 bases each). V was clipped by 0 bases and J by 1 base, with 10 bases between them. From germline, CDR1 is SGHRS and CDR2 YFSETQ. The CDR3 has 15 amino acids.

V is TRBV4-2 and J is TRBJ2-2, with 16 bases lining up with TRBD2. The V and J ends lost 2 bases and 3 bases, in that order; junction bases with no gene match: 3. Germline assignment: CDR1 LGHNA and CDR2 YNFKEQ. The CDR3 totals 18 residues. This CDR3 reads CASSQTGLAGGHTGELFF. The CDR3 nucleotides read TGTGCCAGCAGCCAAACGGGACTAGCGGGGGGGCACACCGGGGAGCTGTTTTTT.

The J gene is TRBJ2-1, the V gene TRBV6-5; TRBD1 matches at 9 bases. The CDR3 spans 15 residues. Trimming at V came to 5 bases and at J to 4 bases, leaving 6 bases not matched to a gene. CDR1 MNHEY and CDR2 SVGAGI come from the germline V gene. CDR3 sequence: CASSPAGTGYNEQFF. CDR3 coding DNA: TGTGCCAGCAGTCCCGCCGGGACAGGGTACAATGAGCAGTTCTTC.

The rearrangement links TRBV7-9 to TRBJ2-7; D ambiguous. V was shortened by 6 bases and J by 5 bases, with 11 bases between the two germline ends. The CDR3 loop spans 12 amino acids. CDR1 and CDR2 from the germline V gene are SEHNR and FQNEAQ (reference sequence). The CDR3 region has the DNA TGTGCCAGCAGTACCGAATCGGACGAGCAGTACTTC. Translation: CASSTESDEQYF.

The genes are TRBV18 and TRBJ1-5, with unresolved D. CDR1 and CDR2 from the germline V gene are KGHSH and LQKENI. The V end lost 3 bases, the J end lost 4 bases, and 7 bases lay between the germline ends. This CDR3 region has 13 residues. CDR3 DNA: TGTGCCAGCTCACCCGGGCAAAATCAGCCCCAGCATTTT. It yields the protein CASSPGQNQPQHF.

The rearrangement joins TRBV12-3 or TRBV12-4 to TRBJ1-2; D is undetermined. Deletions cut 6 bases from V and 13 bases from J, with 12 bases between. This CDR3 is 10 amino acids long. The CDR3 is CASSDGRFTF. The CDR3 DNA reads as TGTGCCAGCAGCGACGGTCGTTTCACCTTC.

The chain joins TRBV2 to TRBJ1-5; the match to TRBD1 covers 10 bases. After removal of 6 bases from V and 2 bases from J, the junction contained 4 bases not matched to a gene. There are 15 residues in the CDR3. Germline V gene sequence: CDR1 SNHLY, CDR2 FYNNEI. CDR3 sequence (DNA): TGTGCCAGCAGCGGGGACAGGGGAGGCAATCAGCCCCAGCATTTT. Encoded protein: CASSGDRGGNQPQHF.

The V and J genes are TRBV4-3 and TRBJ2-7; TRBD1 aligns across 8 bases. Trimming removed 0 bases from V and 12 bases from J; junction bases left unmatched: 13. CDR1 is LGHNA and CDR2 is YSLEER in the germline V gene. This CDR3 comprises 15 residues. DNA for the CDR3: TGCGCCAGCAGCCAAGAACCCCAAGGGACAGGAGAAAGGTACTTC. Translation: CASSQEPQGTGERYF.

The chain uses TRBV6-5 and TRBJ1-1; D may be TRBD1 (6 bases). Germline V gene lookup returns CDR1 MNHEY and CDR2 SVGAGI. The CDR3 has 15 residues. V was pared by 0 bases and J by 1 base, with 9 bases between. CDR3 protein: CASSYSGRGNTEAFF. Written as DNA, the CDR3 is TGTGCCAGCAGTTACTCTGGCAGGGGGAACACTGAAGCTTTCTTT.

V and J are TRBV10-3 and TRBJ2-2, with D unclear. The germline gives CDR1 ENHRY, CDR2 SYGVKD. The CDR3 is 12 amino acids. V was pared by 3 bases and J by 2 bases, with 1 base between. This CDR3 is CAISENTGELFF. In nucleotides, the CDR3 is TGTGCCATCAGTGAAAACACCGGGGAGCTGTTTTTT.

The chain carries TRBV6-5 and TRBJ1-1; D is unclear. Germline V gene sequence: CDR1 MNHEY, CDR2 SVGAGI. The V gene lost 7 bases and the J gene lost 2 bases, with 17 bases spanning the gap. The CDR3 has 15 residues. In DNA form, the CDR3 reads TGTGCCAGCAACCACATTGGGGAGCTAAACACTGAAGCTTTCTTT. This encodes CASNHIGELNTEAFF.

CDR3 sequence (DNA): TGCAGCGTTGAAGCGTGGGGGGGCCCCTCCTACGAGCAGTACTTC. It yields the protein CSVEAWGGPSYEQYF. This sequence joins TRBV29-1 and TRBJ2-7; D is perhaps TRBD2 (7 bases). This CDR3 spans 15 amino acids. Germline V gives CDR1 SQVTM, CDR2 ANQGSEA. V gave up 1 base and J gave up 0 bases, with 13 bases separating them.

The chain employs TRBV24-1 and TRBJ1-4; D not certain. The ends were cut back, 1 base at V and 15 bases at J, with 11 bases in the middle. Germline V gene data show CDR1 as KGHDR and CDR2 as SFDVKD. The CDR3 loop spans 12 amino acids. The CDR3 nucleotides read TGTGCCACCAGTGATTTAGGAGGGAAAATGTTTTTT. This translates into CATSDLGGKMFF.

This chain uses TRBV2 with TRBJ1-6; TRBD1 is a possible D gene (6 bases). In germline, CDR1 is SNHLY, CDR2 FYNNEI. This CDR3 region has 14 residues. Trimming pared 6 bases from V and 9 bases from J, leaving 15 bases between. CDR3: CASSPLGGSSPLHF. The CDR3 DNA sequence: TGTGCCAGCAGCCCCCTGGGGGGCTCTTCACCCCTCCACTTT.

The chain is built from TRBV5-1 and TRBJ2-7; TRBD1 agrees at 7 bases. The CDR3 spans 14 residues. Germline V gene lookup returns CDR1 SGHRS and CDR2 YFSETQ. J was trimmed by 2 bases and V by 0 bases; bases with no gene match: 2. Written as DNA, the CDR3 is TGCGCCAGCAGCTTGGCGCAGGGGGCCTACGAGCAGTACTTC. This encodes CASSLAQGAYEQYF.

The chain employs TRBV29-1 and TRBJ2-3; D perhaps matches TRBD2 (6 bases). The V gene lost 0 bases and the J gene lost 5 bases, with 15 bases spanning the gap. Germline lookup yields CDR1 SQVTM and CDR2 ANQGSEA. The CDR3 sequence is 15 residues long. CDR3 in DNA: TGCAGCGTTGAAGATCTCAGGAGGGTAGTAGATACGCAGTATTTT. Translating gives CSVEDLRRVVDTQYF.

This chain connects TRBV5-4 to TRBJ1-4, with D perhaps TRBD1 (6 bases). Trimming pared 3 bases from V and 7 bases from J, leaving 10 bases between. CDR3 length: 13 residues. Germline V gene data show CDR1 as SGHNT and CDR2 as YYREEE (reference sequence). This chain's CDR3 is CASSSGGGEKLFF. For the CDR3, the DNA is TGTGCCAGCAGCTCTGGGGGCGGTGAAAAACTGTTTTTT. Variable domain in full (rest from reference TRBV5-4 and TRBJ1-4): ETGVTQSPTHLIKTRGQQVTLRCSSQSGHNTVSWYQQALGQGPQFIFQYYREEENGRGNFPPRFSGLQFPNYSSELNVNALELDDSALYLCASSSGGGEKLFFGSGTQLSVL.